Listed here are 24 T cell receptor beta chains from one sample, sequenced in a study of blood T cells in healthy people across ages. A J-beta primer mix and a sample-barcoded 5' primer were used in a second PCR of roughly 7 to 12 cycles. A single record per CDR3 protein comes from TCRdb applying MiXCR to the 5' RACE reads. Among about 560,000 distinct CDR3 sequences listed, roughly a quarter were seen once. This sample was shared with a second study, whose subject was T cells of mothers and their children.

Sequencing input: blood. The receptors here all came from a boy younger than 10 in good health.

The chain recombines TRBV11-2 with TRBJ2-5, with a weak D call TRBD2 (6 bases). V was pared by 2 bases and J by 2 bases, with 15 bases between. Germline CDR1 reads SGHAT; CDR2 reads FQNNGV. CDR3 length equals 16 residues. The CDR3 sequence: CASSLTSPFGQETQYF. Written as DNA, the CDR3 is TGTGCCAGCAGCTTAACTAGCCCGTTCGGACAAGAGACCCAGTACTTC.

This clonotype was observed a handful of times. This chain connects TRBV18 to TRBJ1-2; weak D call: TRBD1 (5 bases). V lost 3 bases and J lost 5, with 13 bases in between. The CDR3 covers 14 residues. Germline loops: CDR1 KGHSH, CDR2 LQKENI. The CDR3 protein is CASSPHGGPYGYTF. Here the CDR3 DNA reads TGTGCCAGCTCACCCCACGGGGGTCCATATGGCTACACCTTC.

The chain uses TRBV12-3 or TRBV12-4 and TRBJ1-2; a weak D match, TRBD1 (5 bases). The germline V and J ends were trimmed by 5 bases and 1 base, with 14 bases remaining between them. The CDR3 totals 15 residues. For the CDR3, the DNA is TGTGCCAGCAGTGCCGGGTGGGGCAATAACTATGGCTACACCTTC. Residues: CASSAGWGNNYGYTF.

This clonotype has a handful of counts. This sequence joins TRBV28 and TRBJ1-2; possible D gene TRBD1, 6 bases. Germline loops: CDR1 MDHEN, CDR2 SYDVKM. The CDR3 extends over 14 amino acids. Trimming left V 4 bases short and J 4 bases short, with 13 bases between. This chain's CDR3 is CASSSPGATYGYTF. As DNA, the CDR3 is TGTGCCAGCAGTTCTCCAGGGGCTACCTATGGCTACACCTTC.

The gene calls are TRBV20-1 and TRBJ1-3; no definite D call. From germline, CDR1 is DFQATT and CDR2 SNEGSKA (reference sequence). The V end was cut by 3 bases, the J end by 0 bases, with 6 bases between. The CDR3 has 13 residues. CDR3 coding DNA: TGCAGTGCTAGTACTAACTCTGGAAACACCATATATTTT. Its protein is CSASTNSGNTIYF.

This clonotype was observed a few times. The CDR3 region has the DNA TGTGCCAGCAGTTCTCCCCGAGATGAGCAGTTCTTC. It codes for CASSSPRDEQFF. V gene TRBV12-3 or TRBV12-4 combines with J gene TRBJ2-1; the D is unclear. This CDR3 spans 12 amino acids. V was trimmed by 4 bases and J by 8 bases, leaving 9 bases between them.

In the case of this clonotype: This may stem from a read error, because a much larger clone lies one nucleotide away. The chain couples TRBV29-1 to TRBJ2-5; 8 positions agree with TRBD2. The CDR3 is made up of 12 amino acids. Germline trimming cut 3 bases from V and 7 bases from J; bases unmatched to any gene: 4. Germline loops: CDR1 SQVTM, CDR2 ANQGSEA. The CDR3 region is CSVEAGGGTQYF. The CDR3 DNA is TGCAGCGTTGAGGCGGGGGGTGGGACCCAGTACTTC.

This clonotype was recorded a few times. The chain employs TRBV12-3 or TRBV12-4 and TRBJ1-3; D gene ambiguous. The CDR3 loop spans 14 amino acids. V dropped 2 bases and J dropped 4 bases, with 9 bases sitting between them. CDR3 in DNA: TGTGCCAGCAGTTTAAGAGGGTTCGGAAACACCATATATTTT. This sequence encodes CASSLRGFGNTIYF.

The chain employs TRBV2 and TRBJ1-4; D is undetermined. The ends were cut back, 3 bases at V and 12 bases at J, with 11 bases in the middle. Germline CDR1 reads SNHLY; CDR2 reads FYNNEI. The CDR3 length is 12 residues. Written as DNA, the CDR3 is TGTGCCAGCAGTGATACCGGGAGAGAACTGTTTTTT. It yields the protein CASSDTGRELFF.

There are many counts of this clonotype. This chain joins TRBV7-9 and TRBJ1-4; no definite D call. Between the trimmed V and J ends, which lost 5 bases and 0 bases, there was a span of 10 bases. The CDR3 has 15 amino acids. Per germline, CDR1 SEHNR and CDR2 FQNEAQ (reference sequence). CDR3 sequence reads: CASSPGLTTNEKLFF. The CDR3 DNA reads TGTGCCAGCAGCCCCGGGCTAACAACTAATGAAAAACTGTTTTTT.

This clonotype was seen more than once but under ten times. J is TRBJ1-6 and V is TRBV6-1; D possibly corresponds to TRBD1 (6 bases). CDR1 MNHNS and CDR2 SASEGT come from the germline V gene. V shed 5 bases and J shed 0 bases, with 17 bases lying between them. CDR3 length equals 18 residues. CDR3 bases: TGTGCCAGCAGTCTTCAGGGGTCCTACGGCTCCTATAATTCACCCCTCCACTTT. It codes for CASSLQGSYGSYNSPLHF.

The chain is built from TRBV30 and TRBJ2-2, with D tentatively TRBD1 or TRBD2 (6 bases each). Trimming took off 5 bases at V and 2 bases at J, with 12 bases between the two ends. This CDR3 contains 14 residues. Germline-derived CDR1 and CDR2 are GTSNPN and SVGIG (reference sequence). The CDR3 DNA follows: TGTGCCTGGTCCCGGGGGCCCAACACCGGGGAGCTGTTTTTT. It codes for CAWSRGPNTGELFF.

This clonotype was seen only a few times. This chain connects TRBV9 to TRBJ2-1; perhaps TRBD2 as D (6 bases). The V gene lost 0 bases and the J gene lost 8 bases, with 12 bases spanning the gap. The CDR3 spans 14 residues. The germline gives CDR1 SGDLS, CDR2 YYNGEE. The CDR3: CASSVAGVGDEQFF. DNA for the CDR3: TGTGCCAGCAGCGTAGCGGGGGTTGGGGATGAGCAGTTCTTC. Together with reference TRBV9 and TRBJ2-1, the CDR3 gives the full variable domain: DSGVTQTPKHLITATGQRVTLRCSPRSGDLSVYWYQQSLDQGLQFLIQYYNGEERAKGNILERFSAQQFPDLHSELNLSSLELGDSALYFCASSVAGVGDEQFFGPGTRLTVL.

CDR3 in DNA: TGTGCCAGCACAACAACCCAGAGCTACGAGCAGTACTTC. Translated, it gives CASTTTQSYEQYF. This rearrangement joins TRBV7-2 to TRBJ2-7; D unresolved. Trimming pared 7 bases from V and 3 bases from J, leaving 13 bases between. Per germline, CDR1 SGHTA and CDR2 FQGNSA. This CDR3 region has 13 residues. Full variable domain (remainder filled in from reference TRBV7-2 and TRBJ2-7): GAGVSQSPSNKVTEKGKDVELRCDPISGHTALYWYRQSLGQGLEFLIYFQGNSAPDKSGLPSDRFSAERTGGSVSTLTIQRTQQEDSAVYLCASTTTQSYEQYFGPGTRLTVT.

Only a few counts were recorded for this clonotype. The chain employs TRBV9 and TRBJ2-5; 9 bases align to TRBD2. Trimming at V came to 4 bases and at J to 10 bases, leaving 11 bases not matched to a gene. The CDR3 contains 14 residues. Germline CDR1 reads SGDLS; CDR2 reads YYNGEE. CDR3 sequence: CASSPQERGVIQYF. CDR3 coding DNA: TGTGCCAGCAGCCCCCAGGAGCGGGGGGTCATCCAGTACTTC.

This clonotype was detected a few times. The chain carries TRBV6-5 and TRBJ2-3, with 8 nucleotides matching TRBD2. The V gene end was trimmed by 2 bases and the J gene end by 2 bases; junction bases not matched to a gene: 3. The germline gives CDR1 MNHEY, CDR2 SVGAGI. This CDR3 region has 15 residues. The DNA of the CDR3 is TGTGCCAGCAGTTACGGCGGGGGGCTCACAGATACGCAGTATTTT. This codes for CASSYGGGLTDTQYF.

For this clonotype: One end of the junction does not line up with germline, which may come from a read error. The chain links TRBV7-3 to TRBJ2-3; 10 bases align to TRBD2. There are 15 residues in the CDR3. Germline loops: CDR1 SGHTA, CDR2 FQGTGA. CDR3 amino acids: CTSSSLAGATDTQYF. In DNA, the CDR3 is TGTACCAGCAGCTCCCTAGCGGGGGCTACAGATACGCAGTATTTT.

This clonotype was recorded a few times. This chain joins TRBV11-2 and TRBJ1-4, with no clear D. Germline loops: CDR1 SGHAT, CDR2 FQNNGV. The CDR3 runs 17 residues. V shed 0 bases and J shed 4 bases, with 15 bases lying between them. The CDR3 sequence is CASSLDRPTTYNEKLFF. The CDR3 region has the DNA TGTGCCAGCAGCTTAGATCGGCCAACTACTTATAATGAAAAACTGTTTTTT.

As DNA, the CDR3 is TGTGCCAGCAGCTCCCGCGCGGGACAGAAGCAAGAGACCCAGTACTTC. It translates to CASSSRAGQKQETQYF. J is TRBJ2-5 and V is TRBV7-9; D is perhaps TRBD1 (7 bases). Per the germline V gene, CDR1 is SEHNR and CDR2 is FQNEAQ (reference sequence). The CDR3 loop spans 16 amino acids. The V gene lost 4 bases and the J gene lost 2 bases, with 17 bases spanning the gap.

The chain recombines TRBV4-1 with TRBJ1-2; D is ambiguous. The germline V gene has CDR1 MGHRA and CDR2 YSYEKL. The ends were cut back, 2 bases at V and 6 bases at J, with 22 bases in the middle. The CDR3 totals 17 residues. CDR3 sequence reads: CASSQIGSVLGNDGYTF. CDR3 coding DNA: TGCGCCAGCAGCCAAATCGGATCGGTGCTAGGGAACGATGGCTACACCTTC.

This clonotype has more than one count but fewer than ten. CDR3 bases: TGTGCCAGCAGCCAAGACTCCGTCTATGGCTACACCTTC. This sequence encodes CASSQDSVYGYTF. The rearrangement joins TRBV3-1 to TRBJ1-2, with D hard to call. Trimming took off 0 bases at V and 4 bases at J, with 6 bases between the two ends. The germline gives CDR1 LGHDT, CDR2 YNNKEL (reference sequence). This CDR3 is built from 13 residues.

This clonotype was found a few times. The genes are TRBV20-1 and TRBJ2-1; D ambiguous. Per germline, CDR1 DFQATT and CDR2 SNEGSKA (reference sequence). This CDR3 is 15 amino acids long. The V end was cut by 4 bases, the J end by 0 bases, with 13 bases between. The CDR3 region has the DNA TGCAGTGCTATAGACTTTTTCAGCTCCTACAATGAGCAGTTCTTC. It codes for CSAIDFFSSYNEQFF.

The chain links TRBV7-6 to TRBJ2-2; D gene uncertain. The CDR3 has 16 residues. The germline V gene has CDR1 SGHVS and CDR2 FNYEAQ. V was cut by 3 bases and J by 0 bases, with 11 bases left in between. CDR3 sequence: CASSFDRLSNTGELFF. The CDR3 nucleotides are TGTGCCAGCAGCTTTGACCGACTCTCGAACACCGGGGAGCTGTTTTTT.

The chain is built from TRBV9 and TRBJ2-2; D is uncertain. V lost 2 bases and J lost 4, with 15 bases in between. Germline V lookup: CDR1 SGDLS, CDR2 YYNGEE. This CDR3 region has 16 residues. CDR3 bases: TGTGCCAGCAGCGTGCGGCCCCCAGGAAGCACCGGGGAGCTGTTTTTT. Translating gives CASSVRPPGSTGELFF.